The 32 T cell receptor beta chains reported below all come from one sample, sequenced in a study of T cell repertoires in aging, cancer and after chemotherapy. A mixed TRB-A/B primer pool amplified rearranged TRB by multiplex touch-down PCR. TCRdb reprocessed the multiplex PCR reads with MiXCR, giving one entry per CDR3 protein. The data hold over 8,500 distinct CDR3 sequences, with roughly 32% observed a single time. TCR beta rearrangements were amplified from peripheral blood genomic DNA. The sample comprised blood. These receptors were taken from a human donor in good health.

There are a few counts of this clonotype. The chain uses TRBV7-9 and TRBJ2-5, with TRBD2 matching over 9 bases. Germline CDR1 is SEHNR and CDR2 is FQNEAQ (reference sequence). This CDR3 is built from 16 residues. The V and J ends lost 5 bases and 4 bases, in that order; junction bases with no gene match: 11. CDR3 amino acids: CASSTRGSGSLETQYF. For the CDR3, the DNA is TGTGCCAGCAGCACCCGAGGTAGCGGGAGCTTAGAGACCCAGTACTTC. The full variable domain, its missing parts supplied by reference TRBV7-9 and TRBJ2-5, is DTGVSQNPRHKITKRGQNVTFRCDPISEHNRLYWYRQTLGQGPEFLTYFQNEAQLEKSRLLSDRFSAERPKGSFSTLEIQRTEQGDSAMYLCASSTRGSGSLETQYFGPGTRLLVL.

The chain links TRBV7-9 to TRBJ2-2, with no clear D. The CDR3 length is 14 residues. CDR1 SEHNR and CDR2 FQNEAQ come from the germline V gene (reference sequence). The V end lost 7 bases, the J end lost 6 bases, and 15 bases lay between the germline ends. CDR3 sequence reads: CASTPVRAAGELFF. DNA of the CDR3: TGTGCCAGCACCCCCGTTAGGGCGGCCGGGGAGCTGTTTTTT. The whole variable domain, remainder taken from reference TRBV7-9 and TRBJ2-2, is DTGVSQNPRHKITKRGQNVTFRCDPISEHNRLYWYRQTLGQGPEFLTYFQNEAQLEKSRLLSDRFSAERPKGSFSTLEIQRTEQGDSAMYLCASTPVRAAGELFFGEGSRLTVL.

This clonotype appeared once. The J gene is TRBJ1-5, the V gene TRBV7-6, with TRBD1 as a possible D gene (6 bases). V lost 5 bases and J lost 0, with 14 bases in between. Looked up from germline, CDR1 is SGHVS and CDR2 is FNYEAQ. The length of the CDR3 is 16 residues. The DNA for the CDR3 is TGTGCCAGCAGCCCTAATCCGACAGGTAGCAATCAGCCCCAGCATTTT. Translation gives CASSPNPTGSNQPQHF.

This clonotype was recorded a few times. The rearrangement uses TRBV19 and TRBJ1-5; TRBD1 might be the D (5 bases). V was shortened by 5 bases and J by 5 bases, with 13 bases between the two germline ends. The CDR3 has 14 amino acids. The germline V gene has CDR1 LNHDA and CDR2 SQIVND (reference sequence). The CDR3 sequence is CASSDIRGDQPQHF. The CDR3 coding sequence is TGTGCCAGTAGTGATATTAGGGGCGATCAGCCCCAGCATTTT.

The chain links TRBV6-1 to TRBJ2-2; no clear D gene. V was clipped by 4 bases and J by 0 bases, with 9 bases between them. This CDR3 is built from 15 residues. The germline V gene encodes CDR1 MNHNS and CDR2 SASEGT. The CDR3 DNA is TGTGCCAGCAGTGCCATAACAGCGAACACCGGGGAGCTGTTTTTT. Its translation is CASSAITANTGELFF.

The sample holds one count of this clonotype. The chain couples TRBV4-2 to TRBJ2-3; D gene uncertain. CDR1 is LGHNA and CDR2 is YNFKEQ in the germline V gene. Trimming cost V 0 bases and J 6 bases, with 7 bases left between them. The CDR3 sequence is 13 residues long. CDR3: CASSQEFTDTQYF. The CDR3 DNA reads as TGTGCCAGCAGCCAAGAGTTCACGGATACGCAGTATTTT.

The V gene is TRBV30, the J gene TRBJ2-7; D is ambiguous. The length of the CDR3 is 12 residues. Germline V gives CDR1 GTSNPN, CDR2 SVGIG (reference sequence). Trimming removed 3 bases at V and 9 bases at J, with 15 bases between. CDR3 nucleotide sequence: TGTGCCTGGAGGTACAGATATGCTGGGCAGTACTTC. Translating it yields CAWRYRYAGQYF.

The V gene is TRBV6-1, the J gene TRBJ2-3; 10 bases fit TRBD1. Looked up from germline, CDR1 is MNHNS and CDR2 is SASEGT. The CDR3 spans 14 residues. V shed 10 bases and J 2 bases; nucleotides not matched to a gene: 6. The CDR3, as DNA: TGTGCCATACTAGACAGGGGGCTCACAGATACGCAGTATTTT. This encodes CAILDRGLTDTQYF.

This clonotype was picked up a small number of times. The chain joins TRBV20-1 to TRBJ1-2; D not resolved. Per the germline V gene, CDR1 is DFQATT and CDR2 is SNEGSKA (reference sequence). The germline V and J ends were trimmed by 3 bases and 8 bases, with 13 bases remaining between them. The CDR3 extends over 12 amino acids. CDR3 residues: CSARISVRGYTF. DNA of the CDR3: TGCAGTGCTAGGATATCAGTACGGGGCTACACCTTC.

This clonotype was counted between two and nine times. Here the CDR3 reads CASSLGQGRQGNEKLFF. The CDR3 bases are TGTGCCAGCAGCTTAGGTCAAGGGCGGCAGGGCAATGAAAAACTGTTTTTT. This chain joins TRBV7-3 and TRBJ1-4; D possibly corresponds to TRBD1 (5 bases). V lost 2 bases and J 5 bases, leaving 18 bases between the germline ends. Germline assignment: CDR1 SGHTA and CDR2 FQGTGA. CDR3 length: 17 amino acids.

This clonotype was recorded only once. The CDR3 is CASSFGLYNEQFF. The CDR3 nucleotides read TGCGCCAGCAGCTTTGGCCTTTACAATGAGCAGTTCTTC. V gene TRBV5-1 combines with J gene TRBJ2-1; D remains ambiguous. This CDR3 has 13 amino acids. Trimming pared 2 bases from V and 4 bases from J, leaving 7 bases between. Germline V CDR1 and CDR2: SGHRS, YFSETQ.

Within the sample, this clonotype is medium-sized. The rearrangement uses TRBV29-1 and TRBJ1-1, with 7 bases lining up with TRBD1. In germline, CDR1 is SQVTM, CDR2 ANQGSEA. The CDR3 loop spans 14 amino acids. V trimming: 7 bases; J trimming: 4 bases; junction bases outside the gene matches: 12. CDR3 protein: CSALEGARVTEAFF. The CDR3 DNA follows: TGCAGCGCACTGGAGGGGGCGCGGGTCACTGAAGCTTTCTTT.

The rearrangement uses TRBV19 and TRBJ2-3; maybe TRBD2 (5 bases). The V end lost 5 bases, the J end lost 2 bases, and 8 bases lay between the germline ends. Per the germline V gene, CDR1 is LNHDA and CDR2 is SQIVND (reference sequence). The CDR3 has 13 residues. This CDR3 is CASSSDSTDTQYF. CDR3 nucleotides: TGTGCCAGTAGTTCGGACTCCACAGATACGCAGTATTTT. Variable domain in full (rest from reference TRBV19 and TRBJ2-3): DGGITQSPKYLFRKEGQNVTLSCEQNLNHDAMYWYRQDPGQGLRLIYYSQIVNDFQKGDIAEGYSVSREKKESFPLTVTSAQKNPTAFYLCASSSDSTDTQYFGPGTRLTVL.

This clonotype was recorded a few times. V is TRBV28 and J is TRBJ2-5, with D possibly matching TRBD2 (5 bases). Trimming shortened V by 8 bases and J by 0 bases, and 13 bases separated the two germline ends. The CDR3 is made up of 14 amino acids. The V gene's germline CDR1 is MDHEN and CDR2 SYDVKM. In nucleotides, the CDR3 is TGTGCCAGCCGGGGTTGGCGGGACCAAGAGACCCAGTACTTC. Protein sequence: CASRGWRDQETQYF.

The chain joins TRBV4-3 to TRBJ1-2; D possibly corresponds to TRBD1 (6 bases). Germline lookup yields CDR1 LGHNA and CDR2 YSLEER. The CDR3 has 17 amino acids. V lost 4 bases and J 7 bases, leaving 25 bases between the germline ends. Here the CDR3 DNA reads TGCGCCAGCAGCCGGGCAAGGACAGCCCTCTTTTTAGGTGGCTACACCTTC. It codes for CASSRARTALFLGGYTF.

This rearrangement joins TRBV6-5 to TRBJ1-5; D gene unclear. Germline assignment: CDR1 MNHEY and CDR2 SVGAGI. The CDR3 totals 13 residues. CDR3 loop: CGAGKRHNQPQHF. In DNA, the CDR3 is TGTGGGGCCGGAAAGAGACACAATCAGCCCCAGCATTTT.

The rearrangement uses TRBV27 and TRBJ1-4; 9 nucleotides agree with TRBD1. Per germline, CDR1 MNHEY and CDR2 SMNVEV (reference sequence). Trimming at V came to 7 bases and at J to 9 bases, leaving 6 bases not matched to a gene. The CDR3 length is 13 residues. Written as DNA, the CDR3 is TGTGCCAGCAAAGGGGACAGGGACAAAAAACTGTTTTTT. It translates to CASKGDRDKKLFF.

The rearrangement links TRBV4-2 to TRBJ1-1, with 7 bases identical to TRBD1. V gave up 1 base and J gave up 4 bases; unmatched junction bases: 6. The CDR3 is 15 residues long. Germline V gene lookup returns CDR1 LGHNA and CDR2 YNFKEQ. In DNA form, the CDR3 reads TGTGCCAGCAGCCAAGGGAACAGGGGTGGCACTGAAGCTTTCTTT. Translating it yields CASSQGNRGGTEAFF.

CDR3 in DNA: TGCAGTGCCTCGCCGGGAGCGGAGGAGACCCAGTACTTC. It translates to CSASPGAEETQYF. The gene calls are TRBV20-1 and TRBJ2-5, with a weak D call TRBD2 (6 bases). V gave up 6 bases and J gave up 5 bases, with 16 bases separating them. Germline assignment: CDR1 DFQATT and CDR2 SNEGSKA (reference sequence). The CDR3 sequence is 13 residues long.

This clonotype has only a few counts. The rearrangement links TRBV4-2 to TRBJ1-4; the match to TRBD1 covers 9 bases. Trimming took 1 base from V and 8 from J; bases not matched to a gene: 8. Germline V gene lookup returns CDR1 LGHNA and CDR2 YNFKEQ. This CDR3 has 16 residues. CDR3: CASSQAGQGRVEKLFF. In DNA form, the CDR3 reads TGTGCCAGCAGCCAAGCCGGACAGGGGCGCGTGGAAAAACTGTTTTTT.

This clonotype was seen a handful of times. V is TRBV11-2 and J is TRBJ2-1; possible D gene TRBD2, 5 bases. Trimming took off 6 bases at V and 10 bases at J, with 10 bases between the two ends. The germline V gene has CDR1 SGHAT and CDR2 FQNNGV. This CDR3 spans 11 amino acids. The CDR3, as DNA: TGTGCCAGCAGACGTCAGCGGGAGCAGTTCTTC. The encoded protein is CASRRQREQFF.

The chain joins TRBV6-2 or TRBV6-3 to TRBJ2-1; 8 bases align to TRBD2. J was trimmed by 7 bases and V by 1 base; bases with no gene match: 6. CDR3 size: 15 residues. Germline V lookup: CDR1 MNHEY, CDR2 SVGEGT. In DNA, the CDR3 is TGTGCCAGCAGTTACTGGACTAGCCGGGGGAATGAGCAGTTCTTC. Amino acids: CASSYWTSRGNEQFF.

This clonotype is deemed medium-sized. V usage is TRBV20-1 and J usage is TRBJ2-7, with D possibly being TRBD1 (6 bases). The CDR3 runs 13 residues. Germline values: CDR1 DFQATT, CDR2 SNEGSKA (reference sequence). V shed 5 bases and J shed 2 bases, with 13 bases lying between them. The CDR3 loop is CSARRDTAYEQYF. The DNA for the CDR3 is TGCAGTGCTCGTAGGGACACCGCCTACGAGCAGTACTTC.

This clonotype has just a few counts. The rearrangement uses TRBV15 and TRBJ1-4, with D unclear. The CDR3 contains 15 residues. V lost 1 base, J lost 3 bases, and 9 bases lay in between. The germline gives CDR1 LNHNV, CDR2 YYDKDF (reference sequence). The CDR3 DNA reads TGTGCCACCAGCAGAGGTTATACCGCTAATGAAAAACTGTTTTTT. It encodes CATSRGYTANEKLFF.

This clonotype was seen only a few times. The chain links TRBV6-2 or TRBV6-3 to TRBJ2-3; the match to TRBD1 covers 9 bases. Germline loops: CDR1 MNHEY, CDR2 SVGEGT. With 4 bases clipped from V and 0 bases from J, the junction kept 2 bases outside the gene matches. The CDR3 is 15 amino acids. CDR3 loop: CASSWDRESTDTQYF. In nucleotides, the CDR3 is TGTGCCAGCAGTTGGGACAGGGAAAGCACAGATACGCAGTATTTT.

The chain carries TRBV6-1 and TRBJ1-6; D might be TRBD1 (5 bases). Trimming removed 3 bases from V and 0 bases from J, with 6 bases in between. This CDR3 is 15 amino acids long. Looked up from germline, CDR1 is MNHNS and CDR2 is SASEGT. CDR3 sequence reads: CASSEGLSYNSPLHF. In nucleotides, the CDR3 is TGTGCCAGCAGTGAGGGACTCTCCTATAATTCACCCCTCCACTTT.

The rearrangement links TRBV18 to TRBJ1-4; no clear D. The V gene's germline CDR1 is KGHSH and CDR2 LQKENI. With 3 bases removed from V and 10 bases from J, the gap between germline ends came to 18 bases. The CDR3 is 15 amino acids. The CDR3 nucleotides read TGTGCCAGCTCACCGAGGCAGCCAACCGAAGGAAAACTGTTTTTT. This sequence encodes CASSPRQPTEGKLFF. The full variable domain, with the rest looked up from reference TRBV18 and TRBJ1-4, is NAGVMQNPRHLVRRRGQEARLRCSPMKGHSHVYWYRQLPEEGLKFMVYLQKENIIDESGMPKERFSAEFPKEGPSILRIQQVVRGDSAAYFCASSPRQPTEGKLFFGSGTQLSVL.

This chain uses TRBV29-1 with TRBJ1-4; D is unresolved. This CDR3 region has 14 residues. V shed 7 bases and J shed 3 bases, with 15 bases lying between them. The germline V gene encodes CDR1 SQVTM and CDR2 ANQGSEA. The CDR3 loop reads CSALESVPNEKLFF. The CDR3, as DNA: TGCAGCGCCCTGGAAAGTGTTCCTAATGAAAAACTGTTTTTT.

This chain uses TRBV28 with TRBJ2-3; D may be TRBD2 (5 bases). Germline CDR1 MDHEN, CDR2 SYDVKM. Trimming removed 6 bases from V and 1 base from J, with 20 bases in between. The CDR3 has 17 residues. This chain's CDR3 is CASSPGLFQGGTDTQYF. The CDR3 DNA follows: TGTGCCAGCAGCCCCGGACTTTTCCAAGGAGGCACAGATACGCAGTATTTT. The full variable domain, in which reference TRBV28 and TRBJ2-3 provide the parts outside the CDR3, is DVKVTQSSRYLVKRTGEKVFLECVQDMDHENMFWYRQDPGLGLRLIYFSYDVKMKEKGDIPEGYSVSREKKERFSLILESASTNQTSMYLCASSPGLFQGGTDTQYFGPGTRLTVL.

This clonotype was observed a handful of times. The V gene is TRBV19, the J gene TRBJ1-2; possibly TRBD1 for D (6 bases). Germline-derived CDR1 and CDR2 are LNHDA and SQIVND (reference sequence). The germline V and J ends were trimmed by 5 bases and 8 bases, with 15 bases remaining between them. The CDR3 is 13 residues long. The CDR3, as DNA: TGTGCCAGTAGTCGACAGGCCCGGGGAGGCTACACCTTC. Its protein product is CASSRQARGGYTF. The variable domain in full, completed from reference TRBV19 and TRBJ1-2, reads DGGITQSPKYLFRKEGQNVTLSCEQNLNHDAMYWYRQDPGQGLRLIYYSQIVNDFQKGDIAEGYSVSREKKESFPLTVTSAQKNPTAFYLCASSRQARGGYTFGSGTRLTVV.

A remark on this clonotype: A much larger clonotype is one base distant, so this may be a read error. This likely comes from a read error, as the CDR3 has no conserved phenylalanine or tryptophan at its end. The CDR3 loop is CASGTGGVGYTL. For the CDR3, the DNA is TGTGCCAGCGGGACAGGGGGCGTTGGCTACACCTTA. The genes are TRBV6-5 and TRBJ1-2, with TRBD1 matching 12 bases. The CDR3 consists of 12 residues. Losses at the gene ends were 8 bases for V and 7 bases for J; bases not matched to a gene: 2. The germline gives CDR1 MNHEY, CDR2 SVGAGI.

On this clonotype: Relative to the germline gene, one junction end is altered; a read error may explain this. This chain joins TRBV5-5 and TRBJ2-7; D gene unclear. The germline V gene has CDR1 SGHKS and CDR2 YYEKEE (reference sequence). There are 13 residues in the CDR3. CDR3: CASSLDGYYEQYF. The CDR3 region has the DNA TGCGCCAGCAGCTTGGACGGGTACTACGAGCAGTACTTC.